A selection of T cell receptor beta chains follows, all from one sample in a study of naive and memory T cell subsets. MiXCR, run by TCRdb on the UMI-ligation and nested PCR reads, gives a single entry per CDR3 protein. The sample lists some 25,000 distinct CDR3 sequences, roughly 5.2% occurring once. The sample was blood. These receptors were collected from an adult in good health. CDR3s include the opening cysteine and the closing phenylalanine or tryptophan. D genes are given only for firm matches. Size tells how often a clone was seen (once, few, many) or the class of an expanded clone, and some rows leave it out.

>.|TRBV18|TRBJ1-1|.
CASSPRAEGEAFF
TGTGCCAGCTCACCAAGGGCAGAAGGTGAAGCTTTCTTT
>few|TRBV20-1|TRBJ2-1|.
CSARPWDGSRNEQFF
TGCAGTGCTAGACCTTGGGATGGGTCTCGCAATGAGCAGTTCTTC
>many|TRBV7-2|TRBJ2-3|TRBD2
CASSPTSGPTDTQYF
TGTGCCAGCAGCCCTACTAGCGGTCCCACAGATACGCAGTATTTT
>many|TRBV6-6|TRBJ1-5|.
CASSVKGNQPQHF
TGTGCCAGCAGTGTAAAAGGCAATCAGCCCCAGCATTTT
>medium-sized|TRBV6-5|TRBJ1-1|.
CASSPVPNTEAFF
TGTGCCAGCAGTCCGGTACCAAACACTGAAGCTTTCTTT
>many|TRBV12-3/TRBV12-4|TRBJ2-7|TRBD2
CASSPMGRGNYEQYF
TGTGCCAGCAGCCCTATGGGGAGGGGCAACTACGAGCAGTACTTC
>many|TRBV29-1|TRBJ1-1|.
CSVGGGLLNTEAFF
TGCAGCGTTGGGGGTGGACTGCTGAACACTGAAGCTTTCTTT
>many|TRBV10-3|TRBJ2-3|.
CAISDPSVSTDTQYF
TGTGCCATCAGTGATCCTAGCGTTAGCACAGATACGCAGTATTTT
>many|TRBV6-5|TRBJ1-3|TRBD1
CASSTGPGGSGNTIYF
TGTGCCAGCAGCACCGGGCCAGGGGGCTCTGGAAACACCATATATTTT
>many|TRBV29-1|TRBJ2-3|.
CSVEGQSPDTDTQYF
TGCAGCGTTGAAGGTCAGAGCCCAGACACAGATACGCAGTATTTT
>many|TRBV7-2|TRBJ1-6|.
CASSSQTLLNNSPLHF
TGTGCCAGCAGCTCCCAGACCCTCCTAAATAATTCACCCCTCCACTTT
>many|TRBV7-2|TRBJ2-5|.
CASSFSGVQETQYF
TGTGCCAGCAGCTTTAGTGGCGTACAAGAGACCCAGTACTTC
>many|TRBV6-5|TRBJ2-1|TRBD1
CASSTTGVGSEQFF
TGTGCCAGCAGTACTACAGGGGTGGGGTCAGAGCAGTTCTTC
>many|TRBV5-8|TRBJ1-1|.
CASSLRIARTEAFF
TGTGCCAGCAGCTTAAGGATCGCGCGTACTGAAGCTTTCTTT
>few|TRBV7-2|TRBJ2-1|.
CASSPWAASDNEQFF
TGTGCCAGCAGCCCCTGGGCGGCGAGCGACAATGAGCAGTTCTTC
>many|TRBV29-1|TRBJ1-1|.
CSVEGWVPEAFF
TGCAGCGTTGAGGGGTGGGTCCCTGAAGCTTTCTTT
>few|TRBV4-2|TRBJ2-1|TRBD2
CASGAHWTSPTEQFF
TGTGCCAGCGGCGCGCATTGGACTAGTCCTACTGAGCAGTTCTTC
>.|TRBV19|TRBJ1-6|TRBD1
CASSISYRGEIRSPLHF
TGTGCCAGTAGTATCAGCTACAGGGGGGAAATTCGTTCACCCCTCCACTTT
>many|TRBV28|TRBJ1-2|TRBD1
CASGGTGIDGYTF
TGTGCTTCAGGGGGGACAGGGATCGATGGCTACACCTTC
>.|TRBV4-2|TRBJ2-4|.
CASSQDSGGNIQYF
TGTGCCAGCAGCCAAGATTCAGGTGGCAACATTCAGTACTTC
>many|TRBV5-4|TRBJ2-1|.
CASSEIGEQFF
TGTGCCAGCAGCGAAATAGGTGAGCAGTTCTTC
>many|TRBV5-4|TRBJ2-5|.
CASSGDWSQETQYF
TGTGCCAGCAGCGGTGACTGGTCCCAAGAGACCCAGTACTTC
>.|TRBV19|TRBJ1-1|.
CASIGKGSTEAFF
TGTGCCAGTATAGGGAAGGGGAGCACTGAAGCTTTCTTT
>.|TRBV5-1|TRBJ1-1|.
CASSFADNTEAFF
TGCGCCAGCAGCTTCGCGGACAACACTGAAGCTTTCTTT
>many|TRBV6-6|TRBJ2-7|TRBD2
CASSYSSGDSYEQYF
TGTGCCAGCAGTTACAGCAGCGGGGACTCCTACGAGCAGTACTTC
>many|TRBV6-5|TRBJ1-4|.
CASRFLDTNEKLFF
TGTGCCAGCAGGTTCTTGGACACCAATGAAAAACTGTTTTTT
>many|TRBV9|TRBJ2-1|.
CASSVGLDNEQFF
TGTGCCAGCAGCGTAGGGTTGGACAATGAGCAGTTCTTC
>many|TRBV7-3|TRBJ2-2|.
CASSPQGGQAGELFF
TGTGCCAGCAGCCCCCAAGGGGGGCAGGCCGGGGAGCTGTTTTTT
>many|TRBV7-9|TRBJ2-1|.
CASSLVALESEQFF
TGTGCCAGCAGCTTAGTCGCACTAGAGAGTGAGCAGTTCTTC
>many|TRBV4-1|TRBJ2-1|TRBD2
CASSQEWLAGFNEQFF
TGCGCCAGCAGCCAAGAGTGGCTAGCGGGATTCAATGAGCAGTTCTTC
>few|TRBV5-4|TRBJ2-7|TRBD1
CASSLVGTGDYEQYF
TGTGCCAGCAGCTTGGTTGGGACAGGGGACTACGAGCAGTACTTC
>many|TRBV7-3|TRBJ2-5|TRBD2
CASSPNPGLPQETQYF
TGTGCCAGCAGCCCAAACCCGGGACTACCCCAAGAGACCCAGTACTTC
>many|TRBV19|TRBJ2-3|TRBD1
CASSRDRGRGTDTQYF
TGTGCCAGTAGTAGGGACAGGGGGCGCGGGACAGATACGCAGTATTTT
>many|TRBV28|TRBJ1-1|TRBD1
CASRTGALNTEAFF
TGTGCCAGCAGGACAGGGGCCCTGAACACTGAAGCTTTCTTT
>many|TRBV6-5|TRBJ2-2|.
CATSFWGIDTGELFF
TGTGCCACCAGTTTTTGGGGGATAGACACCGGGGAGCTGTTTTTT
>.|TRBV30|TRBJ2-2|TRBD2
CAWDGLAGTRTGELFF
TGTGCCTGGGACGGACTAGCGGGAACTCGCACCGGGGAGCTGTTTTTT
>many|TRBV27|TRBJ2-1|.
CASSFRGYNEQFF
TGTGCCAGCAGCTTTCGCGGCTACAATGAGCAGTTCTTC
>medium-sized|TRBV14|TRBJ2-1|.
CASSPSLRGSYNEQFF
TGTGCCAGCAGCCCGAGTTTGAGGGGTTCCTACAATGAGCAGTTCTTC